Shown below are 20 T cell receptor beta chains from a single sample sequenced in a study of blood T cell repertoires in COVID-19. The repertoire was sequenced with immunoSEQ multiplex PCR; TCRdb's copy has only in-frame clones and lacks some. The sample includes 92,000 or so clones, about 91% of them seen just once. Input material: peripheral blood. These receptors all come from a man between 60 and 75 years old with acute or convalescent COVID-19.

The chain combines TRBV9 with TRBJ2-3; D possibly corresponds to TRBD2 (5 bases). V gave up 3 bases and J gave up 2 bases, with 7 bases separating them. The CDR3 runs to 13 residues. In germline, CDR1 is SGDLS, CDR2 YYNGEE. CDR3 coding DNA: TGTGCCAGCAGCGGGCGGGTCACAGATACGCAGTATTTT. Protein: CASSGRVTDTQYF.

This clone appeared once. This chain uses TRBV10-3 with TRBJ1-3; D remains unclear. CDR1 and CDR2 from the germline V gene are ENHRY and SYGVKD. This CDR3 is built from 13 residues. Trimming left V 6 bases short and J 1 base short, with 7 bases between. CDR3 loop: CAIRQLSGNTIYF. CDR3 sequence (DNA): TGTGCCATCAGGCAGTTATCTGGAAACACCATATATTTT.

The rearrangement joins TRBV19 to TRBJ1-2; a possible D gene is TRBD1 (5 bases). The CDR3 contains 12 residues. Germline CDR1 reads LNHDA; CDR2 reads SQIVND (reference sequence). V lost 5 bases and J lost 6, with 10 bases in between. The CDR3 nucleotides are TGTGCCAGTAGTTCCCAGGGTGATGGCTACACCTTC. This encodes CASSSQGDGYTF.

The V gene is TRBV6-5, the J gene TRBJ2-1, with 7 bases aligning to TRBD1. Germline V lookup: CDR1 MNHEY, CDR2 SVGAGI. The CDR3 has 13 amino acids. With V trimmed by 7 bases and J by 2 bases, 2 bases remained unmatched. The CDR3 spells CASTQGAYNEQFF. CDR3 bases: TGTGCCAGCACCCAGGGGGCCTACAATGAGCAGTTCTTC.

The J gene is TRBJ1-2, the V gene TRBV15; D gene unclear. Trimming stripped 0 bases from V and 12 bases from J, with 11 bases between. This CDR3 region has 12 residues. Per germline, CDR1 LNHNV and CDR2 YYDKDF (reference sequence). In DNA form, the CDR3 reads TGTGCCACCAGCAGAGATCTAGGAAATCACACCTTC. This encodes CATSRDLGNHTF.

CDR3 protein: CASSARTGNIQETQYF. As DNA, the CDR3 is TGTGCCAGCAGCGCCCGGACAGGAAATATCCAAGAGACCCAGTACTTC. The V call is TRBV9, the J call TRBJ2-5; TRBD1 agrees at 7 bases. The CDR3 totals 16 residues. The V gene's germline CDR1 is SGDLS and CDR2 YYNGEE. J gave up 1 base and V 3 bases, and 9 bases lay outside the gene matches.

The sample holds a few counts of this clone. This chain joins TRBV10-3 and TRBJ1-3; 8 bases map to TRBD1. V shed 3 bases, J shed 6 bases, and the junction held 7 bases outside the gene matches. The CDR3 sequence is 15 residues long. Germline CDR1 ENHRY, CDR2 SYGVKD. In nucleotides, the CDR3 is TGTGCCATCAGTGACCCTACAGGGGGAGTAAACACCATATATTTT. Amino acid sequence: CAISDPTGGVNTIYF.

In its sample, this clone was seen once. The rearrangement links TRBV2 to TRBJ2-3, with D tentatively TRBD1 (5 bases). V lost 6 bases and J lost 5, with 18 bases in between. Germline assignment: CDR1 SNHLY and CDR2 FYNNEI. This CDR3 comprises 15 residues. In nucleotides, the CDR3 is TGTGCCAGCAGAGTATCCCTGTGGGGCAGAGATACGCAGTATTTT. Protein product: CASRVSLWGRDTQYF.

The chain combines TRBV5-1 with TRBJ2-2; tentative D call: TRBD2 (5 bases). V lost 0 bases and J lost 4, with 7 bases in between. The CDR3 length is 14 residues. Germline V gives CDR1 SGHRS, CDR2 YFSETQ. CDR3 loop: CASSLVLVTGELFF. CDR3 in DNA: TGCGCCAGCAGCTTGGTACTAGTCACCGGGGAGCTGTTTTTT.

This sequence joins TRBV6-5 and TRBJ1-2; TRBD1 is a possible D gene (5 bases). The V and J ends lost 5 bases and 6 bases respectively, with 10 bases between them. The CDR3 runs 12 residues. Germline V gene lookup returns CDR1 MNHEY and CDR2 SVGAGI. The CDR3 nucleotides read TGTGCCAGCAGTCGAGGACAAGATGGCTACACCTTC. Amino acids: CASSRGQDGYTF.

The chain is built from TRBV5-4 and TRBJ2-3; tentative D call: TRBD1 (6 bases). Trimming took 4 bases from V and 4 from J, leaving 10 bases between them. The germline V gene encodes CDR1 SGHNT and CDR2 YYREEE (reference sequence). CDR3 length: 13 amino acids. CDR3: CASSRRGSDTQYF. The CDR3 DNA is TGTGCCAGCAGCCGCAGGGGTTCAGATACGCAGTATTTT.

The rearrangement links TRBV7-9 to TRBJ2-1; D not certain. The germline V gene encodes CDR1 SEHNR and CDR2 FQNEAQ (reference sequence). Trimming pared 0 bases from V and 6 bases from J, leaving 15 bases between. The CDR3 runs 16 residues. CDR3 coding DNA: TGTGCCAGCAGCTTAGCGGGCTCGCCAACCACCAATGAGCAGTTCTTC. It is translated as CASSLAGSPTTNEQFF.

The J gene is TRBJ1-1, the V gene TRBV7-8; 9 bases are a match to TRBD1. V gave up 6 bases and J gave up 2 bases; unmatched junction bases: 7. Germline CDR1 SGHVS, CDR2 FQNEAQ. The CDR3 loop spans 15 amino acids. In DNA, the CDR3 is TGTGCCAGCAGTTCTCCGGGACAGGGAAACACTGAAGCTTTCTTT. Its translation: CASSSPGQGNTEAFF.

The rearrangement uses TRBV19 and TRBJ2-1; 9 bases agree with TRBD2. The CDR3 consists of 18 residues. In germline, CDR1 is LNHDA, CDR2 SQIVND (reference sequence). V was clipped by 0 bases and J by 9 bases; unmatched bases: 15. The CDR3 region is CASSIDRLAGVLHGEQFF. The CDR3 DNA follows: TGTGCCAGTAGTATAGATCGATTAGCGGGGGTTCTACATGGTGAGCAGTTCTTC.

The CDR3 DNA sequence: TGTGCCAGCAGCTCGAGAGCGGGACGGGGTGAGCAGTTCTTC. It translates to CASSSRAGRGEQFF. The chain employs TRBV11-1 and TRBJ2-1, with 7 positions matching TRBD2. Trimming removed 4 bases from V and 9 bases from J; junction bases left unmatched: 9. The germline V gene encodes CDR1 SGHAT and CDR2 FQDESV (reference sequence). CDR3 size: 14 residues. The variable domain in full, completed from reference TRBV11-1 and TRBJ2-1, reads EAEVAQSPRYKITEKSQAVAFWCDPISGHATLYWYRQILGQGPELLVQFQDESVVDDSQLPKDRFSAERLKGVDSTLKIQPAELGDSAMYLCASSSRAGRGEQFFGPGTRLTVL.

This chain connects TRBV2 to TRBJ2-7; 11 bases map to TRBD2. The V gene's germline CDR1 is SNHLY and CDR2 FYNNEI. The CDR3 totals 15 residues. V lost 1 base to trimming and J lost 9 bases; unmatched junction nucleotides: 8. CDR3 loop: CASSEGLAGGEGQYF. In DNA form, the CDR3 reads TGTGCCAGCAGTGAAGGCCTAGCGGGAGGTGAGGGGCAGTACTTC.

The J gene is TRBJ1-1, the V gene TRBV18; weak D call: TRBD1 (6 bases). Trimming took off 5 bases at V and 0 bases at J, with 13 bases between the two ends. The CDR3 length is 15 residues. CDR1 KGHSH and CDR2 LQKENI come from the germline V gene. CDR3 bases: TGTGCCAGCTCATACGGGGGGCAAGTGAACACTGAAGCTTTCTTT. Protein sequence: CASSYGGQVNTEAFF.

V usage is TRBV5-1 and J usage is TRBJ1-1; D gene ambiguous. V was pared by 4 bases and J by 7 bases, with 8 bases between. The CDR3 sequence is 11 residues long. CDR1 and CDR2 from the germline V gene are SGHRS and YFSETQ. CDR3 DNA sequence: TGCGCCAGCAGCCAGAATTATGAAGCTTTCTTT. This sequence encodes CASSQNYEAFF.

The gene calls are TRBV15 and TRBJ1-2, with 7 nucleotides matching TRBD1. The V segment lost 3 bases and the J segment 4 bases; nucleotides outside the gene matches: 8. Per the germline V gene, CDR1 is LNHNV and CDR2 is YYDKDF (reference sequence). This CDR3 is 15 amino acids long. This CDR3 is CATSRSGPGGYGYTF. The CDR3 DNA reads TGTGCCACCAGCAGGTCGGGGCCAGGGGGCTATGGCTACACCTTC.

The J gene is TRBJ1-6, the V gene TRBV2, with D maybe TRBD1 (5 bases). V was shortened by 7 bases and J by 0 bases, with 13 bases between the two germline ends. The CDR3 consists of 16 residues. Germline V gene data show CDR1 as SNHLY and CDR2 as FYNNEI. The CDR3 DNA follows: TGTGCCAGCAACTTACAGGCCAGCTCCTATAATTCACCCCTCCACTTT. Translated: CASNLQASSYNSPLHF.